This TCR beta chain was captured in a study of cytomegalovirus exposure and HLA in healthy donors. PCR used 60 Vbeta primers and 13 Jbeta primers. Here immunoSEQ multiplex PCR was the method, and the copy in TCRdb shows in-frame clones only, minus some. Here the sample spans about 150,000 clones, roughly three quarters being singletons. Trimming at V came to 3 bases and at J to 2 bases, leaving 4 bases not matched to a gene. The CDR3 consists of 15 residues. Germline values: CDR1 SGHDN, CDR2 FVKESK. Sequencing was carried out using PBMCs. The V call is TRBV14, the J call TRBJ2-7; TRBD1 agrees at 10 bases. This TCR derives from a man in his thirties or forties in good health and CMV-seronegative. This CDR3 reads CASSQPGTGAYEQYF. The DNA of the CDR3 is TGTGCCAGCAGCCAGCCCGGGACAGGGGCCTACGAGCAGTACTTC.